A single sample is the source of the 3 T cell receptor beta chains below, sequenced in a study of blood T cell repertoires in COVID-19. Using immunoSEQ multiplex PCR, the repertoire was profiled, and TCRdb retains in-frame clones only, with some absent. The profile covers around 75,000 clones, with about 85% appearing a single time and approximately 4.1% taken by the ten largest. The sample was peripheral blood. The source of these receptors is a man between 65 and 79 years old with active COVID-19.

The chain carries TRBV4-3 and TRBJ1-2; TRBD1 is a possible D gene (6 bases). V was cut by 5 bases and J by 4 bases, with 11 bases left in between. The CDR3 loop spans 13 amino acids. Germline loops: CDR1 LGHNA, CDR2 YSLEER. The DNA for the CDR3 is TGCGCCAGCAGCACCCGACAGGCCTATGGCTACACCTTC. Its protein product is CASSTRQAYGYTF.

This clone was recorded only once. The chain combines TRBV19 with TRBJ2-7, with D perhaps TRBD1 (6 bases). This CDR3 spans 13 amino acids. V shed 5 bases and J shed 2 bases, with 10 bases lying between them. Germline V lookup: CDR1 LNHDA, CDR2 SQIVND (reference sequence). CDR3 bases: TGTGCCAGTAGTCCAGGGGCGGCCTACGAGCAGTACTTC. Translation gives CASSPGAAYEQYF.

In this sample, this clone turned up a few times. V gene TRBV7-8 combines with J gene TRBJ2-5; 10 nucleotides agree with TRBD2. The germline V gene encodes CDR1 SGHVS and CDR2 FQNEAQ. V lost 0 bases, J lost 5 bases, and 18 bases stayed unmatched. The CDR3 spans 20 residues. CDR3 region: CASSLARVGIAGGRGETQYF. In DNA, the CDR3 is TGTGCCAGCAGCTTAGCGCGGGTTGGAATAGCGGGAGGCCGGGGGGAGACCCAGTACTTC.